This TCR beta chain was found in a study of CD8+CD57+ T cells in acquired aplastic anemia. The CDR3 spans 13 residues. The V gene's germline CDR1 is SQVTM and CDR2 ANQGSEA. V shed 1 base and J shed 7 bases, with 13 bases lying between them. The template for TCR beta VDJ and CDR3 sequence profiling was genomic DNA. TCRdb re-analysed the reads in MiXCR, keeping a single row per CDR3 protein. The sample gives about half a million distinct CDR3 sequences, approximately 33% of which show up once; around 0.82% is in the top ten. Findings and limits, study-wide: Patients and controls shared just under 30 CD8+ CDR3 sequences.

Details on this clonotype: The antigen remains undetermined.

Flow cytometry had shown expanded CD8+CD57+ cells in the patients chosen for sequencing. The J gene is TRBJ1-2, the V gene TRBV29-1, with D perhaps TRBD1 (6 bases). The TCR originated in a human donor with aplastic anemia. Source material: sorted CD4+, CD8+, or CD8+CD57+ T cells (not recorded which) from PBMCs. In DNA form, the CDR3 reads TGCAGCGTTGAAGGAACGGGGGCGCGTGGCTACACCTTC. Residues: CSVEGTGARGYTF.